A selection of T cell receptor beta chains follows, all from one sample in a study of monozygotic twins with inflammatory bowel disease. TCRdb reanalyzed the 5' RACE reads and collapses them to one entry per CDR3 protein, without DNA. This sample's clone table lists 160,000 or so distinct CDR3 sequences. Sequenced: blood. All receptors derive from a human donor with ulcerative colitis or Crohn's disease, or a healthy co-twin of an affected twin (not recorded which). Each CDR3 is given with its conserved first and last residue.

V gene: TRBV6-1
J gene: TRBJ2-5
CDR3 protein: CASSEVWTHQETQYF

V gene: TRBV4-3
J gene: TRBJ1-2
CDR3 protein: CASSPGTGRNGYTF

V gene: TRBV7-9
J gene: TRBJ1-1
CDR3 protein: CASSWDRERGYGEAFF

V gene: TRBV2
J gene: TRBJ2-1
CDR3 protein: CASLYAENSYNEQFF

V gene: TRBV20-1
J gene: TRBJ2-2
CDR3 protein: CSAAPWNTGELFF

V gene: TRBV20-1
J gene: TRBJ1-4
CDR3 protein: CSARGTGNEKLFF

V gene: TRBV19
J gene: TRBJ2-3
CDR3 protein: CASSLRDRSTDTQYF

V gene: TRBV12-3/TRBV12-4
J gene: TRBJ2-7
CDR3 protein: CASSLGDRADEQYF

V gene: TRBV20-1
J gene: TRBJ2-2
CDR3 protein: CSAAQSRGTGELFF

V gene: TRBV9
J gene: TRBJ2-7
CDR3 protein: CASSSPGGRDEQYF

V gene: TRBV6-1
J gene: TRBJ2-3
CDR3 protein: CASSAAGGTDTQYF

V gene: TRBV9
J gene: TRBJ2-2
CDR3 protein: CASRATSGGTNTGELFF

V gene: TRBV9
J gene: TRBJ1-4
CDR3 protein: CASSIDGAGEKLFF

V gene: TRBV11-2
J gene: TRBJ1-1
CDR3 protein: CASSLTRQAEAFF

V gene: TRBV12-3/TRBV12-4
J gene: TRBJ2-5
CDR3 protein: CASSLLAGETQYF

V gene: TRBV5-8
J gene: TRBJ2-5
CDR3 protein: CASSLVAGFESETQYF